The entry below describes one T cell receptor beta chain. This record comes from a study of blood T cell repertoires in COVID-19. In the study's own analysis: Nucleated cell counts were estimated from reference gene primer amplification. TCRdb keeps only in-frame clones here, not all; method: immunoSEQ multiplex PCR. V and J calls and clone size come straight from that table; D and trimming were deduced from the DNA. The data show about 120,000 clones, with almost 90% seen just once and around 0.81% held by the top ten. CDR3 length: 14 residues. V was pared by 3 bases and J by 2 bases, with 10 bases between. Germline-derived CDR1 and CDR2 are SGHDN and FVKESK.

Source material: peripheral blood. The V and J genes are TRBV14 and TRBJ1-2; D unclear. This clonotype originated in a woman between 45 and 60 years old with active or convalescent COVID-19. The CDR3 reads CASSHRPRNYGYTF. The CDR3 DNA follows: TGTGCCAGCAGCCACCGCCCCAGGAACTATGGCTACACCTTC.